The rows below give T cell receptor beta chains drawn from one sample of a study of T cell responses to AZD1222 COVID-19 vaccine. Sequenced by immunoSEQ multiplex PCR; TCRdb stores in-frame clones only, minus some. The sample yields 160,000 or so clones, 75% to 95% seen once. The starting material was peripheral blood, obtained on day 0 of AZD1222 vaccination. The receptors here all came from an adult in good health. Each CDR3 is given with its conserved first and last residue. D genes are given only for firm matches. Rows give clone size only sometimes, using once, few, many, or a class for an expanded clone.

V: TRBV5-5; size: NA; D: NA; CDR3: CASSSRQPAGGSPLHF
V: TRBV4-2; size: NA; D: TRBD2; CDR3: CASSQEFSSGSPYEQYF
V: TRBV18; size: NA; D: NA; CDR3: CASLRGRNTGELFF
V: TRBV14; size: NA; D: TRBD2; CDR3: CASSPGGFSGAYEQYF
V: TRBV6-2/TRBV6-3; size: NA; D: TRBD2; CDR3: CASSYASGRRSYNEQFF
V: TRBV25-1; size: NA; D: TRBD1; CDR3: CASEGDSYGYTF
V: TRBV12-3/TRBV12-4; size: NA; D: NA; CDR3: CASSHRDLYEQYF
V: TRBV12-3/TRBV12-4; size: NA; D: NA; CDR3: CASRRAGGNTIYF
V: TRBV6-6; size: NA; D: TRBD1; CDR3: CASSYSGGPNTEAFF
V: TRBV7-6; size: NA; D: NA; CDR3: CASSPYGLSGYGYTF
V: TRBV3-1/TRBV3-2; size: NA; D: NA; CDR3: CASSQGLSGELFF
V: TRBV9; size: NA; D: NA; CDR3: CASSKGHPNTGELFF
V: TRBV27; size: NA; D: NA; CDR3: CASSPGGLTYEQYF
V: TRBV5-6; size: NA; D: NA; CDR3: CASSRDNSYEQYF
V: TRBV6-1; size: NA; D: TRBD2; CDR3: CATGRGFYEQYF
V: TRBV6-5; size: NA; D: NA; CDR3: CASRPTVYNEQFF
V: TRBV7-2; size: NA; D: NA; CDR3: CASSGGGQGFYEQYF
V: TRBV2; size: many; D: NA; CDR3: CASSKPGLRTWEQYF
V: TRBV6-1; size: NA; D: TRBD2; CDR3: CASSQGLAGDVETQYF
V: TRBV11-2; size: NA; D: NA; CDR3: CASSLDLGNTGANVLTF
V: TRBV2; size: NA; D: TRBD1; CDR3: CASGTGWAYGYTF
V: TRBV5-6; size: NA; D: NA; CDR3: CASSLLSQRVQQYF
V: TRBV5-1; size: once; D: NA; CDR3: CASSLPGPGNTIYF
V: TRBV18; size: NA; D: TRBD1; CDR3: CASSPGQVNEQFF
V: TRBV18; size: NA; D: TRBD1; CDR3: CASSRTGYNQPQHF
V: TRBV20-1; size: NA; D: NA; CDR3: CSASGSGRADTEAFF
V: TRBV28; size: NA; D: NA; CDR3: CASSGGGPGGGELFF
V: TRBV7-2; size: NA; D: NA; CDR3: CASSRGFGNEQFF
V: TRBV7-2; size: NA; D: TRBD2; CDR3: CASSSVRGGTIYEQYF
V: TRBV11-3; size: NA; D: NA; CDR3: CASSLTGTPWRDTQYF
V: TRBV5-1; size: NA; D: NA; CDR3: CASSLGQEETQYF
V: TRBV7-2; size: NA; D: NA; CDR3: CASSLGYRDSRIHNEQFF
V: TRBV27; size: NA; D: NA; CDR3: CASTSVKSGNTIYF
V: TRBV18; size: NA; D: TRBD2; CDR3: CASSPWTSGASTDTQYF
V: TRBV7-2; size: NA; D: NA; CDR3: CASSLEGSFREADGYTF
V: TRBV25-1; size: NA; D: NA; CDR3: CASSAGPGSSGANVLTF